This entry concerns a single T cell receptor (beta chain). This clone has just one count. Its antigen remains unidentified. No base-level quality is on record; no much larger clone is a single base apart. Healthy HIV-negative adults with no recently reported acute infections or vaccinations were included as donors. Every donor was a Caucasian adult residing in Nashville, Tennessee, USA. Magnetic negative selection was used to enrich CD4+ T cells, after which naive cells were positively selected on CD45RA and the negative fraction became the memory subset. Blood was collected by leukapheresis, and PBMCs were isolated by Ficoll-Histopaque density gradient centrifugation and then cryopreserved in liquid nitrogen vapor phase. Purity and quantity of every magnetically sorted T cell population were checked by analytical flow cytometry. Genomic DNA was isolated from every sorted fraction and measured by UV absorbance on a Nanodrop 2000c.

The CDR3 contains 16 residues, cysteine and phenylalanine counted. Of the read, only the CDR3 DNA is kept; its 48 bases are in frame from base 1. Trimmed from V: 3 bases; trimmed from J: 5 bases; junction bases lacking a gene match: 11. The germline V gene provides CDR1 MGHRA and CDR2 YSYEKL. The data belong to a study of shared clonotypes between healthy human individuals (dated by TCRdb to about 2020). For the study in its entirety: A few men and two women, aged 18 to 49 years, made up the cohort. For each donor, CD4 naive and CD4 memory were each run on three plates, CD8 naive on two plates, and CD8 memory on one plate. To estimate repertoire size and how much clonotype sharing occurs between individuals, the study deeply sequenced the blood TCR repertoires of five healthy adults. To increase sequencing depth and limit assay-specific biases, different laboratories used diverse techniques to prepare libraries and sequence TCR repertoires. Per donor, leukapheresis produced somewhere between about 0.8 and 9 billion PBMCs.

The full study reports these points: Clonotypes shared by all four sorted-subset donors showed higher generation probabilities than non-shared clonotypes. Naive subsets generally had larger estimated clonotype richness than memory subsets did. Pairwise subsampling led to the expectation that sequencing depth would affect the degree of clonotype sharing among donors. Incomplete sequencing was indicated by rarefaction of sorted-subset datasets, despite the large sequencing depth. When a few donors were compared, the shared fraction of clonotypes was around 5% for naive CD4, less than 4% for naive CD8, 2.3% for memory CD4, and 0.35% to 0.4% for memory CD8. The small number of donors limited the genetic and exposure-history diversity represented. Sampling was restricted to blood, and TCR repertoires in tissue are likely to differ from TCR repertoires in blood.

Using the deep immunoSEQ assay, TCR CDR3 regions were amplified from genomic DNA by multiplex PCR. Extracted genomic DNA from each cell subset was distributed evenly across all wells of several immunoSEQ 96-well plates, and each plate was treated as a replicate. Each replicate PCR for sorted subsets received 150 to 250 ng genomic DNA, equal to 30,000 or so T cell genomes. Purified libraries were quantified with a Qubit 3.0 fluorometer, sized on a Bioanalyzer 2100, and re-quantified with the KAPA Library Quantification kit. A separate single-read 150-cycle Illumina NextSeq 550 flow cell was used to sequence each immunoSEQ 96-well plate. Regarding the original processing steps: Because the immunoSEQ output included only junctional sequences and no quality scores, the filtering could not be the same as the filtering used for full-length reads. Sequences were annotated with PyIR, a Python wrapper for IgBLAST v1.9, using IMGT germline references to assign V/J genes and CDR3. Any read was removed if the V/J assignment was weak (E-value above 1e-6), the CDR3 was missing, or the read contained stop codons, out-of-frame junctions, or ambiguous translated residues. V3J clonotypes were defined by identical inferred V gene, J gene, and CDR3 amino acid sequence. Percentage overlap between repertoires was calculated by dividing the number of shared unique clonotypes by the size of the smaller repertoire. Richness of each repertoire was evaluated using RTK rarefaction, the Chao1 estimator, and Recon v2.1 estimates of unobserved clonotypes. For all TCRbeta clonotypes obtained by the gDNA method from four donors, generation probabilities were computed with OLGA. TCRdb took over this immuneACCESS table, retaining in-frame rearrangements with V and J assigned. Such tables are incomplete; in checked studies, under half of the missing clones stem from an unresolved V gene, and the remainder is unexplained. V and J calls and clone size are copied from that table; D and trimming were computed from the DNA. Present in this sample are about 510,000 clones, 95% to 97% of which were seen just once. The top ten constitute about 0.054% of the sample.

The sequence joins TRBV4-1 to TRBJ2-7; TRBD1 lines up with 9 middle nucleotides. Material: naive CD4+ T cells sorted from blood. The cell subset or site label, read with the paper, signifies: CD45RA+ positively selected. The clonotype comes from a woman in her twenties or thirties in good health. CDR3 loop: CASSHLDRGSSNEQYF. The nucleotides read TGCGCCAGCAGCCACCTGGACAGGGGTTCGTCTAACGAGCAGTACTTC.